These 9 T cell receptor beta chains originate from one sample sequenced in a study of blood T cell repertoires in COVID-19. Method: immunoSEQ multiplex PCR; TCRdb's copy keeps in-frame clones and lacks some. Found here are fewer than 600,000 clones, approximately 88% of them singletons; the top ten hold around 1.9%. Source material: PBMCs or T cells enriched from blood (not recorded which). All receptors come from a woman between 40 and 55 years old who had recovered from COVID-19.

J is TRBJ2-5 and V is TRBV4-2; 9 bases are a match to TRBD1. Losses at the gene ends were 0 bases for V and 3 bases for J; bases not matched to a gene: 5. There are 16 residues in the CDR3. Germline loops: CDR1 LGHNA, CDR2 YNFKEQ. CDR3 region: CASSQDYRGRKETQYF. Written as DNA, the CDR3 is TGTGCCAGCAGCCAAGATTACAGGGGGCGAAAAGAGACCCAGTACTTC.

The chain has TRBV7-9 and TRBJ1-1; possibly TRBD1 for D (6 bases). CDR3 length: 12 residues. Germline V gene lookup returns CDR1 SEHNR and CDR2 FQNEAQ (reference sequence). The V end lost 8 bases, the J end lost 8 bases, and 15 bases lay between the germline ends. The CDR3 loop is CASATGQNEAFF. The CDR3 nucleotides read TGTGCCAGCGCCACGGGACAAAACGAAGCTTTCTTT. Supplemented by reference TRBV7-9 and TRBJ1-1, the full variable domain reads DTGVSQNPRHKITKRGQNVTFRCDPISEHNRLYWYRQTLGQGPEFLTYFQNEAQLEKSRLLSDRFSAERPKGSFSTLEIQRTEQGDSAMYLCASATGQNEAFFGQGTRLTVV.

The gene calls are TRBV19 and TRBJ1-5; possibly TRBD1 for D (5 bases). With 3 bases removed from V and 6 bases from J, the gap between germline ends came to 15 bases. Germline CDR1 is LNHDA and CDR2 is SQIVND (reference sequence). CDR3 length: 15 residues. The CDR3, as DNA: TGTGCCAGTAGTATGGGGTCAGGGTTTAGTCAGCCCCAGCATTTT. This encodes CASSMGSGFSQPQHF. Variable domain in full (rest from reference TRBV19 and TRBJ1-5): DGGITQSPKYLFRKEGQNVTLSCEQNLNHDAMYWYRQDPGQGLRLIYYSQIVNDFQKGDIAEGYSVSREKKESFPLTVTSAQKNPTAFYLCASSMGSGFSQPQHFGDGTRLSIL.

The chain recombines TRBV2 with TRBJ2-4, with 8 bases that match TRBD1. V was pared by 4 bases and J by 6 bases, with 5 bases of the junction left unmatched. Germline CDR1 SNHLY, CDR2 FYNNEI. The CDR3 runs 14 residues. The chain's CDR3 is CASSGGQVINIQYF. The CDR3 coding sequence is TGTGCCAGCAGTGGGGGACAGGTGATAAACATTCAGTACTTC.

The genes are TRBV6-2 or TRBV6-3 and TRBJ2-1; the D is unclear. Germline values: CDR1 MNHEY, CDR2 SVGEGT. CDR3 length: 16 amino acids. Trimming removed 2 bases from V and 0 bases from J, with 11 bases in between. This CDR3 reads CASSYGLGRSYNEQFF. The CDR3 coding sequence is TGTGCCAGCAGTTACGGCCTAGGTCGCTCCTACAATGAGCAGTTCTTC.

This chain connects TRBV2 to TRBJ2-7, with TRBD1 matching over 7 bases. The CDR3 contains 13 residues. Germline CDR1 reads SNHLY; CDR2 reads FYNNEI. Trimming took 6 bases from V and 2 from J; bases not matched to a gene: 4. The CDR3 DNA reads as TGTGCCAGCAGGGTAGACAGGGCCTACGAGCAGTACTTC. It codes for CASRVDRAYEQYF.

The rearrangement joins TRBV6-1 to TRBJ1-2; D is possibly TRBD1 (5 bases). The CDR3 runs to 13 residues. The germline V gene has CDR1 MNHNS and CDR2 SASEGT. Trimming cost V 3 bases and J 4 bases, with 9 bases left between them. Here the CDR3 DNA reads TGTGCCAGCAGTGACAGGGAAGCCTATGGCTACACCTTC. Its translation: CASSDREAYGYTF.

CDR3: CASSYSNRGRSYGYTF. For the CDR3, the DNA is TGTGCCAGCAGTTACTCGAATAGGGGCCGCTCCTATGGCTACACCTTC. The chain couples TRBV6-5 to TRBJ1-2; tentatively, D is TRBD1 (5 bases). The V end lost 0 bases, the J end lost 4 bases, and 15 bases lay between the germline ends. Germline assignment: CDR1 MNHEY and CDR2 SVGAGI. The CDR3 covers 16 residues.

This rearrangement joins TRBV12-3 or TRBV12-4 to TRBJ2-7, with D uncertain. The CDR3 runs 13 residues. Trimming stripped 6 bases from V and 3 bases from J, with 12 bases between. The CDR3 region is CASSPPVVYEQYF. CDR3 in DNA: TGTGCCAGCAGCCCACCAGTCGTCTACGAGCAGTACTTC.